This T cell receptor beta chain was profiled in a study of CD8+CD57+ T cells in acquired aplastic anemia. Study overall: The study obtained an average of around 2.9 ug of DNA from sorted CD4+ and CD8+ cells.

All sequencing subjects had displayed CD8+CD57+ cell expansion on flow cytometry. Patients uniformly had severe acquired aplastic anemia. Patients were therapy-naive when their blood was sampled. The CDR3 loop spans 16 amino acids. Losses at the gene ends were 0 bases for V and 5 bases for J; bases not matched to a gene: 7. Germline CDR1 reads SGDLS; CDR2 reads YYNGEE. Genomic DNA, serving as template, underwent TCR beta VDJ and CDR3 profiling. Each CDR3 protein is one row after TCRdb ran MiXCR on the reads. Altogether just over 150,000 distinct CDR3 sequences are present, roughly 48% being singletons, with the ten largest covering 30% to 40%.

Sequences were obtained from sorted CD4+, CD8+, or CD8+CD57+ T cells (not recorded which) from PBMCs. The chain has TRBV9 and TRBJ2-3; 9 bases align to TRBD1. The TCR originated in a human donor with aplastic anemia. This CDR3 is CASSVAQQGAGDTQYF. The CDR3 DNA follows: TGTGCCAGCAGCGTAGCCCAACAGGGGGCGGGAGATACGCAGTATTTT.